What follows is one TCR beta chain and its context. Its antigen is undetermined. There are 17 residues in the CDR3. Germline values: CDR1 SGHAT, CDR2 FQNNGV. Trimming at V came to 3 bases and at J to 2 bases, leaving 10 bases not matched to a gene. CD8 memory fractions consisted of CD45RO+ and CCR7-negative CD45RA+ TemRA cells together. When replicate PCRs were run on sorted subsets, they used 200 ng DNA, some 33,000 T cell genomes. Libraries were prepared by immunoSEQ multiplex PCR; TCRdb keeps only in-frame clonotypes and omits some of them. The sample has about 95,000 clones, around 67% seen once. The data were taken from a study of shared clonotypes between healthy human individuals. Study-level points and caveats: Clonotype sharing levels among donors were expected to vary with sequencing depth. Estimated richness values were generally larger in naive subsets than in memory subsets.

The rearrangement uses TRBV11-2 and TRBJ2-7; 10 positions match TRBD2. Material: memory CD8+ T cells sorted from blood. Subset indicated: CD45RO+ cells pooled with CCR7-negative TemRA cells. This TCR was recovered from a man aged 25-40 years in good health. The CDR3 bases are TGTGCCAGCAGCTTGGACCCCCTAAGCGGGAGGGCCTACGAGCAGTACTTC. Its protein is CASSLDPLSGRAYEQYF.